The clone carrying this T cell receptor (beta chain) was recorded a few times. Its antigen is still unknown. Repertoires were generated with immunoSEQ multiplex PCR, while TCRdb's copy carries only in-frame clones and drops some. This sample yields about 180,000 clones, of which about 90% are seen a single time; 3.5% to 5.5% belongs to the top ten. This sample stems from a study of T cell responses to AZD1222 COVID-19 vaccine. Study-level results: Spike-specific TCR repertoires showed rising breadth and depth after two AZD1222 doses. White British donors predominated, females outnumbered males, and clonal diversity was possibly underestimated. Vaccine-related CD4 TCRs covered spike, predominating at 160-218 and 743-854.

CDR1 MNHEY and CDR2 SVGEGT come from the germline V gene. CDR3 size: 15 residues. The V segment lost 4 bases and the J segment 4 bases; nucleotides outside the gene matches: 7. J is TRBJ2-7 and V is TRBV6-2 or TRBV6-3; TRBD2 agrees at 10 bases. This specimen was peripheral blood, taken 28 days after the second dose of the MenACWY control vaccine. The clonotype was recovered from an adult who received the MenACWY meningococcal vaccine as a control. CDR3 sequence reads: CASSSPSGRTYEQYF. The CDR3 nucleotides are TGTGCCAGCAGTTCCCCTAGCGGGAGAACGTACGAGCAGTACTTC.